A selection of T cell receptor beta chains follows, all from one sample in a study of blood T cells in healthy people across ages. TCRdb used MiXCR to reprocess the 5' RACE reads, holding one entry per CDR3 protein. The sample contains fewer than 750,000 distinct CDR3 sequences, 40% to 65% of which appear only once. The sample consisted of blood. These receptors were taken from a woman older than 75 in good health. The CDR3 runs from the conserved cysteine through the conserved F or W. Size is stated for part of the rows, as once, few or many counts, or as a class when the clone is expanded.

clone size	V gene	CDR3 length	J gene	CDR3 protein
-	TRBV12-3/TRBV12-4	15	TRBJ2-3	CASSFGTGRVDTQYF
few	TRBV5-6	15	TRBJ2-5	CASSLGTSPKETQYF
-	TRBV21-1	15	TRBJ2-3	CASSKAEGRTDTQYF
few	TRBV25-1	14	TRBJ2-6	CASSTEDGANVLTF
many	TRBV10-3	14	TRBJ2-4	CAISEGDNRDIQYF
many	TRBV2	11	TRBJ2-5	CASSPSRVGYF
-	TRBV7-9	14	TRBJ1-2	CASSLSRTEVGYTF
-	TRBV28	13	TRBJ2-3	CASSETGTDTQYF
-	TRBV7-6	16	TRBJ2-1	CASSDLGTGLYNEQFF
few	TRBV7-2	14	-	CASSLTAWANIQYF
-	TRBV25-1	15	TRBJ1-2	CASSDSGTPYYGYTF
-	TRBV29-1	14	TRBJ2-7	CSVEEIDRSYEQYF
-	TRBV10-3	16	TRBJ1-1	CAISGRTGGADTEAFF
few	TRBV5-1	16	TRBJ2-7	CASSRGLAGDSYEQYF
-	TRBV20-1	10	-	CSAAGETQYF
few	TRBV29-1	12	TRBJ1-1	CSVESSNTEAFF
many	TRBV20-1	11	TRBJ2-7	CSGTGQSEQYF
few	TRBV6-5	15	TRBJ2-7	CASSYGTGTAYEQYF
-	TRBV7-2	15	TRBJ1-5	CASSFVWWGDQPQHF
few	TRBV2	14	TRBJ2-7	CASMRDRGDNEQYF
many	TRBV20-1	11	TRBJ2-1	CSARPYNEQFF
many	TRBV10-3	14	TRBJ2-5	CATRTGPLQETQYF
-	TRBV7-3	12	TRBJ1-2	CASSLTRAGYTF
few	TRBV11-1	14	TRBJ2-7	CASSSREGPYEQYF
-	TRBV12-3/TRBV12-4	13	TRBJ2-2	CASSLTQGGELFF
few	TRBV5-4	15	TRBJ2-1	CASRASTGRYNEQFF
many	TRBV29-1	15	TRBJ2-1	CSVEKRGSSYNEQFF
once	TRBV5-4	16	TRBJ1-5	CASSTRQEYSNQPQHF
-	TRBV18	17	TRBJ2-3	CASSPPDRRPSTDTQYF
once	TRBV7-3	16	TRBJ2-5	CASSLGAGGNQETQYF
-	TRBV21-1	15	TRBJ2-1	CASSKVGTGYNEQFF
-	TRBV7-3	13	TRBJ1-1	CASTIQGNTEAFF
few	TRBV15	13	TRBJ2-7	CATSSGTSYEQYF
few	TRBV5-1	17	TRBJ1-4	CASSLGVGSGFNERLFF
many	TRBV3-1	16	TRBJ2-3	CASSQGMVLGTDTQYF
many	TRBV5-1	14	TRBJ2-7	CASSLAVRSYEQYF
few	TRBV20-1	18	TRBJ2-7	CSAKGRGGIRANTPLQYF
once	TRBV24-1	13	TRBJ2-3	CATRSPVTDTQYF
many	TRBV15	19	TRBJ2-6	CATSRDRGRGQTGANVLTF
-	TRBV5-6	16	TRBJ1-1	CASSGVVQIRNTEAFF
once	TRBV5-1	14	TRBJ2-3	CASSEGSNTDTQYF
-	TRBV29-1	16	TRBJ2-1	CSVVPQREGLRDEQFF
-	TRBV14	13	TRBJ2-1	CASSQIGGGEQFF
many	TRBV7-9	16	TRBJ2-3	CASSLAFTSGRDTQYF
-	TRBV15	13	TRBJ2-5	CATSTTLRGKQYF
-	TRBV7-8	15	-	CASSRGTGSTYEQYF
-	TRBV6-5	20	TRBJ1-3	CASSYDIGTGGRMAGNTIYF
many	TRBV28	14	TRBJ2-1	CATLRGTVYNEQFF
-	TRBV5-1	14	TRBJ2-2	CASSAGVGTGELFF